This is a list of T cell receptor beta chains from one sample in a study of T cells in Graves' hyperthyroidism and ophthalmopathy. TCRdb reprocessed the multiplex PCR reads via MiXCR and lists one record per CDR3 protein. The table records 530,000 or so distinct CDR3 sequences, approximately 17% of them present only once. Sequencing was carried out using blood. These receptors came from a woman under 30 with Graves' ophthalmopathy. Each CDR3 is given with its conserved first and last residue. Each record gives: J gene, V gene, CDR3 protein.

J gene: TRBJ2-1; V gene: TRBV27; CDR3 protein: CASSLPGNNEQFF
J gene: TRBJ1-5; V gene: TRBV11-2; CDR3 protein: CASSLFRGSQPQHF
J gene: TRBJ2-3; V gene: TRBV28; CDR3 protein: CASSPRTGGADTQYF
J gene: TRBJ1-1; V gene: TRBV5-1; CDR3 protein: CASSVGRGLNTEAFF
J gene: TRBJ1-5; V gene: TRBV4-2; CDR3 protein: CASSQGTAIGAQHF
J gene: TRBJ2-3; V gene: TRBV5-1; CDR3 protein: CASSPGTKDTDTQYF
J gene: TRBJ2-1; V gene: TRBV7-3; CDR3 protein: CASSLYSSGLTYNEQFF
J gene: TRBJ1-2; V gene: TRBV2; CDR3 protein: CASSRQGSVYGYTF
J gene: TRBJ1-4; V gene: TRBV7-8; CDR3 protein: CASSLTSEKLFF
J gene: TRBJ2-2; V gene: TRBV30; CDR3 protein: CAWSVWGLGTGELFF
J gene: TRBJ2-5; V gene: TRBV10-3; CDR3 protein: CAIGGRGSSGETQYF
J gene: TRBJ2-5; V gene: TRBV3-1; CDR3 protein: CASSLTRGTQYF
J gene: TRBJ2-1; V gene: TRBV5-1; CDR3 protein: CASSGYRDGSNEQFF
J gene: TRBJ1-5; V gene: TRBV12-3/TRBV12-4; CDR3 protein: CASSRGSSPNQPQHF
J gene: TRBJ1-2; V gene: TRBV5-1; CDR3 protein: CASSLSFLAAAGNYGYTF
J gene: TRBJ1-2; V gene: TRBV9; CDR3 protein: CASSVDLVSSDRGYTF
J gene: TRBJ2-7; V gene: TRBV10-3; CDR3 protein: CAIRPSGRYEQYF
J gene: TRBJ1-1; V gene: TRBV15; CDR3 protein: CATSRDRVLRNTEAFF
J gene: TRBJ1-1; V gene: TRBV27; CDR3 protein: CASRFTGTNTEAFF
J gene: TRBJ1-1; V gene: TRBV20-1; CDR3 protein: CSARDYGQNTEAFF
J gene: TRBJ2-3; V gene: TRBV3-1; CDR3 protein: CASSQDLAWPSTDTQYF
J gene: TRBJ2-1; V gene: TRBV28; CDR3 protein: CASIGVRGEANEQFF
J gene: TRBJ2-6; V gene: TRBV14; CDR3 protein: CASSRGTSGRSGANVLTF
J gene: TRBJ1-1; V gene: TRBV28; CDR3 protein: CASGLVPGMNTEAFF
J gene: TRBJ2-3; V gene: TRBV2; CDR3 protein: CASSEFGTRTDTQYF
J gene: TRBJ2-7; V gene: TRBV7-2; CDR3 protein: CASSLLDEQYF
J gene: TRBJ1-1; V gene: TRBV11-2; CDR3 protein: CASSYDRTGNTEAFF
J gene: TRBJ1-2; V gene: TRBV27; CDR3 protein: CASSPLNSVYGYTF
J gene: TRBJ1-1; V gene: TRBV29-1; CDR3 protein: CSALKLGDRGYYMNTEAFF
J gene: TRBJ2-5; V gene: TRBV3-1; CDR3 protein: CASSQDRLGETQYF
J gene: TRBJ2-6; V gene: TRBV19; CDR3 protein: CASKPLSSGANVLTF
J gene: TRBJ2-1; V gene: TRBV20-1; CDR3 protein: CSATGTSGRIQDEQFF
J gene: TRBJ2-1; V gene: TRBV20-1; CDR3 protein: CSARAGGGAYNEQFF
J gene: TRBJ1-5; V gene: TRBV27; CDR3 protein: CASIPKGTGATGPQHF
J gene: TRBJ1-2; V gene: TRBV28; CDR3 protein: CASSDGQTSYGYTF